This TCR beta chain is from a study of control samples from healthy donors and cancer patients. Data came from immunoSEQ multiplex PCR; TCRdb stores just in-frame clones and leaves some out. The sample has roughly 76,000 clones, 94% seen once; the top ten hold 6.2%. The sequenced sample was blood. This TCR came from a woman in her 40s in good health.

The CDR3 DNA sequence: TGTGCCTGGAGTGTAGGAGGCCCCTCGGCCTCTTGGTCTGGAAACACCATATATTTT. Amino acids: CAWSVGGPSASWSGNTIYF. The chain joins TRBV30 to TRBJ1-3; no firm D call. The CDR3 loop spans 19 amino acids. V was pared by 0 bases and J by 1 base, with 22 bases between. The germline gives CDR1 GTSNPN, CDR2 SVGIG (reference sequence).